One sample yielded the 28 T cell receptor beta chains listed below, sequenced in a study of radiotherapy plus CTLA-4 blockade in lung cancer (dated by TCRdb to the late 2010s). Library creation used the immunoSEQ multiplex PCR assay. In its TCRdb copy, this immuneACCESS table keeps in-frame sequences only and misses some clones. Where compared with another copy, unresolved V genes explain less than half of these, and the others have no known cause. The sample table lists 35,000 or so clones, more than 70% of them with a count of one. About 6% of the sample lies in the top ten. The source was peripheral blood, collected from a patient treated with radiotherapy plus ipilimumab. The receptors derive from a human donor with non-small cell lung cancer who had stable disease on radiotherapy plus ipilimumab.

The DNA for the CDR3 is TGTGCCAGCAGTGAAGCGGGTTCAGGCAGTGCCTACGAGCAGTACTTC. Residues: CASSEAGSGSAYEQYF. This chain uses TRBV2 with TRBJ2-7; D gene ambiguous. In germline, CDR1 is SNHLY, CDR2 FYNNEI. V lost 0 bases to trimming and J lost 2 bases, with 14 bases between them. CDR3 length equals 16 residues.

The V and J genes are TRBV7-9 and TRBJ2-7; D perhaps matches TRBD2 (5 bases). Germline V gene sequence: CDR1 SEHNR, CDR2 FQNEAQ (reference sequence). This CDR3 spans 12 amino acids. V was trimmed by 5 bases and J by 3 bases, leaving 8 bases between them. CDR3 DNA sequence: TGTGCCAGCAGCCCCCGGGGCTACGAGCAGTACTTC. Translation: CASSPRGYEQYF.

The J gene is TRBJ1-5, the V gene TRBV30; TRBD1 aligns across 9 bases. In germline, CDR1 is GTSNPN, CDR2 SVGIG (reference sequence). The J segment lost 1 base and the V segment lost 8 bases, leaving 6 bases of the junction unmatched. The CDR3 runs to 14 residues. CDR3 sequence (DNA): TGTGCCGGCCAAACAGGGGGCAGCAATCAGCCCCAGCATTTT. Encoded protein: CAGQTGGSNQPQHF.

This clone is a singleton in its sample. V usage is TRBV25-1 and J usage is TRBJ2-7; TRBD1 is a possible D gene (5 bases). This CDR3 contains 15 residues. The germline gives CDR1 MGHDK, CDR2 SYGVNS. V lost 5 bases, J lost 7 bases, and 21 bases lay in between. The DNA of the CDR3 is TGTGCCAGCAGTTCCCCAGGACACGGGTTGGGGGAGCAGTACTTC. Amino acid sequence: CASSSPGHGLGEQYF.

This chain connects TRBV4-1 to TRBJ2-7; D call uncertain. Trimming removed 0 bases from V and 3 bases from J, with 9 bases in between. CDR3 size: 14 residues. Germline CDR1 and CDR2: MGHRA and YSYEKL. CDR3 coding DNA: TGCGCCAGCAGCCAAGAGAGGAGTAACTACGAGCAGTACTTC. As protein: CASSQERSNYEQYF.

The chain is built from TRBV29-1 and TRBJ2-2; a weak D match, TRBD1 (6 bases). CDR1 is SQVTM and CDR2 is ANQGSEA in the germline V gene. V lost 3 bases and J lost 2, with 13 bases in between. The CDR3 runs 15 residues. This CDR3 reads CSVEETGVNTGELFF. DNA for the CDR3: TGCAGCGTTGAGGAGACAGGAGTAAACACCGGGGAGCTGTTTTTT.

Comments on this clone: Germline and junction disagree at one end, which may indicate a read error. The chain is built from TRBV7-9 and TRBJ2-3; 8 nucleotides line up with TRBD2. The CDR3 loop spans 14 amino acids. CDR1 SEHNR and CDR2 FQNEAQ come from the germline V gene (reference sequence). The CDR3 coding sequence is TGTGCCGGCAGCGCCACGGGAGGGCCGCATACGCAGTATTTT. This gives the protein CAGSATGGPHTQYF.

V is TRBV6-1 and J is TRBJ2-5, with 10 bases matching TRBD2. V dropped 7 bases and J dropped 7; count of bases not matched to a gene: 9. The germline gives CDR1 MNHNS, CDR2 SASEGT. The CDR3 is made up of 14 amino acids. The CDR3 loop is CASTGLAGVWTQYF. The CDR3 DNA sequence: TGTGCCAGCACAGGGCTAGCGGGAGTGTGGACCCAGTACTTC.

This clone showed up just once. This sequence joins TRBV5-1 and TRBJ2-1, with TRBD2 matching 7 bases. CDR3 size: 15 residues. Unmatched junction bases numbered 6, after V lost 3 bases and J lost 3 bases. The germline V gene encodes CDR1 SGHRS and CDR2 YFSETQ. The CDR3 region has the DNA TGCGCCAGCAGCTACCGGACTAGTAACTACAATGAGCAGTTCTTC. The encoded protein is CASSYRTSNYNEQFF.

This clone was seen a few times. The rearrangement uses TRBV30 and TRBJ2-7; TRBD2 matches 8 bases. Germline V gives CDR1 GTSNPN, CDR2 SVGIG (reference sequence). The CDR3 is 12 amino acids. V dropped 5 bases and J dropped 5; count of bases not matched to a gene: 5. CDR3 sequence: CAWGSGSNEQYF. CDR3 nucleotide sequence: TGTGCCTGGGGGAGCGGGAGCAACGAGCAGTACTTC.

The V gene is TRBV21-1, the J gene TRBJ2-7; the D segment call TRBD2 is taken from the table without a DNA check. TRBV21-1 is listed as a pseudogene. CDR3 length: 14 residues. CDR3 sequence: CASNTGTGVYEQYF. The DNA for the CDR3 is TGTGCCAGCAACACCGGGACGGGGGTCTACGAGCAGTACTTC.

This sequence joins TRBV7-7 and TRBJ2-1, with D possibly being TRBD2 (6 bases). V lost 0 bases to trimming and J lost 5 bases, with 14 bases between them. CDR1 is SSHAT and CDR2 is FNYEAQ in the germline V gene (reference sequence). The CDR3 is made up of 16 amino acids. CDR3 in amino acids: CASSLAAAGLNNEQFF. The DNA of the CDR3 is TGTGCCAGCAGCTTAGCCGCGGCGGGGCTAAACAATGAGCAGTTCTTC.

The gene calls are TRBV5-4 and TRBJ2-7, with 7 positions matching TRBD2. The V segment lost 5 bases and the J segment 3 bases; nucleotides outside the gene matches: 5. The CDR3 covers 13 residues. The V gene's germline CDR1 is SGHNT and CDR2 YYREEE (reference sequence). The CDR3 region is CASSNRGDYEQYF. The CDR3 DNA is TGTGCCAGCAGTAACCGGGGGGACTACGAGCAGTACTTC.

The chain uses TRBV25-1 and TRBJ1-1; perhaps TRBD1 as D (5 bases). The CDR3 extends over 11 amino acids. V was clipped by 5 bases and J by 6 bases, with 7 bases between them. CDR1 is MGHDK, CDR2 SYGVNS, per germline. The CDR3 spells CASSRGSEAFF. The CDR3 DNA is TGTGCCAGCAGTAGGGGATCTGAAGCTTTCTTT. The full variable domain, in which reference TRBV25-1 and TRBJ1-1 provide the parts outside the CDR3, is EADIYQTPRYLVIGTGKKITLECSQTMGHDKMYWYQQDPGMELHLIHYSYGVNSTEKGDLSSESTVSRIRTEHFPLTLESARPSHTSQYLCASSRGSEAFFGQGTRLTVV.

The V gene is TRBV6-1, the J gene TRBJ2-1; 8 bases map to TRBD2. The CDR3 has 13 amino acids. Germline CDR1 reads MNHNS; CDR2 reads SASEGT. After removal of 9 bases from V and 4 bases from J, the junction contained 5 bases not matched to a gene. CDR3 region: CASLTSAYNEQFF. CDR3 nucleotides: TGTGCCAGTTTGACTAGCGCATACAATGAGCAGTTCTTC.

This sequence joins TRBV30 and TRBJ2-7; 7 bases align to TRBD1. This CDR3 region has 11 residues. Losses at the gene ends were 7 bases for V and 5 bases for J; bases not matched to a gene: 5. CDR1 GTSNPN and CDR2 SVGIG come from the germline V gene (reference sequence). In DNA, the CDR3 is TGTGCCTTCACAGACAGGGACGAGCAGTACTTC. It is translated as CAFTDRDEQYF.

This chain connects TRBV11-2 to TRBJ2-1; TRBD2 matches 8 bases. Trimming at V came to 1 base and at J to 3 bases, leaving 2 bases not matched to a gene. Looked up from germline, CDR1 is SGHAT and CDR2 is FQNNGV. This CDR3 is 15 amino acids long. CDR3 residues: CASSLVAGLYNEQFF. The CDR3, as DNA: TGTGCCAGCAGCTTAGTAGCGGGACTCTACAATGAGCAGTTCTTC.

The gene calls are TRBV2 and TRBJ1-3; TRBD1 is a possible D gene (5 bases). Trimming left V 6 bases short and J 0 bases short, with 15 bases between. Germline V CDR1 and CDR2: SNHLY, FYNNEI. The CDR3 spans 16 residues. The CDR3 DNA is TGTGCCAGCAGCGGCTCCAGGGCCTACTCTGGAAACACCATATATTTT. It specifies CASSGSRAYSGNTIYF.

This sequence joins TRBV28 and TRBJ2-7; 9 bases are a match to TRBD2. With V trimmed by 5 bases and J by 1 base, 12 bases remained unmatched. This CDR3 region has 17 residues. The germline CDR1 and CDR2 sequences are MDHEN and SYDVKM. The CDR3 nucleotides are TGTGCCAGCAGTCCCCGACTAGCGGCAATAGTATCCTACGAGCAGTACTTC. Translated, it gives CASSPRLAAIVSYEQYF.

The chain combines TRBV27 with TRBJ2-7; D is undetermined. Trimming removed 4 bases from V and 0 bases from J, with 10 bases in between. The V gene's germline CDR1 is MNHEY and CDR2 SMNVEV (reference sequence). The CDR3 runs 14 residues. In DNA form, the CDR3 reads TGTGCCAGCAGTTCCACAGCTTCCTCCTACGAGCAGTACTTC. It codes for CASSSTASSYEQYF.

The V gene is TRBV11-2, the J gene TRBJ2-1; TRBD2 is a possible D gene (5 bases). The CDR3 is 14 residues long. Germline CDR1 and CDR2: SGHAT and FQNNGV. The V end lost 5 bases, the J end lost 3 bases, and 11 bases lay between the germline ends. CDR3 residues: CASSPVSGYNEQFF. CDR3 DNA: TGTGCCAGCAGCCCTGTCAGCGGCTACAATGAGCAGTTCTTC.

Here the CDR3 DNA reads TGTGCCAGCAGTTTTGACAGGGGGGGAAGGGAAAAACTGTTTTTT. It translates to CASSFDRGGREKLFF. The chain joins TRBV6-5 to TRBJ1-4, with 9 bases aligning to TRBD1. This CDR3 has 15 residues. CDR1 MNHEY and CDR2 SVGAGI come from the germline V gene. V lost 4 bases and J lost 8; bases outside the gene matches: 8.

The chain recombines TRBV10-1 with TRBJ2-5, with 9 nucleotides matching TRBD2. This CDR3 comprises 15 residues. The V and J ends lost 2 bases and 2 bases, in that order; junction bases with no gene match: 3. The germline gives CDR1 WNHNN, CDR2 SYGVQD (reference sequence). The CDR3, as DNA: TGCGCCAGCAGTGAGAACCTAGCGGGGCAAGAGACCCAGTACTTC. Protein: CASSENLAGQETQYF.

The V gene is TRBV28, the J gene TRBJ1-5; possibly TRBD1 for D (6 bases). CDR3 length: 14 residues. Germline V gene sequence: CDR1 MDHEN, CDR2 SYDVKM. The ends were cut back, 6 bases at V and 2 bases at J, with 11 bases in the middle. CDR3: CASRNRQGNQPQHF. The CDR3 DNA sequence: TGTGCCAGCAGAAACAGACAGGGCAATCAGCCCCAGCATTTT.

The rearrangement joins TRBV5-4 to TRBJ1-2, with 7 bases identical to TRBD1. V trimming: 4 bases; J trimming: 0 bases; junction bases outside the gene matches: 9. The germline V gene encodes CDR1 SGHNT and CDR2 YYREEE (reference sequence). This CDR3 spans 16 amino acids. The CDR3 DNA is TGTGCCAGCAGCCGGGACAGCCCCGAAGCTAACTATGGCTACACCTTC. This encodes CASSRDSPEANYGYTF.

The rearrangement links TRBV27 to TRBJ2-4, with a tentative D call TRBD2 (6 bases). Per germline, CDR1 MNHEY and CDR2 SMNVEV (reference sequence). The CDR3 has 14 amino acids. The germline V and J ends were trimmed by 5 bases and 7 bases, with 15 bases remaining between them. Written as DNA, the CDR3 is TGTGCCAGCAGTGGACCGGGAGAGAAGAACATTCAGTACTTC. Residues: CASSGPGEKNIQYF.

This clone was detected only a few times. The rearrangement links TRBV28 to TRBJ2-1; 12 bases match TRBD2. Germline-derived CDR1 and CDR2 are MDHEN and SYDVKM. This CDR3 region has 14 residues. V was pared by 10 bases and J by 5 bases, with 6 bases of the junction left unmatched. In DNA form, the CDR3 reads TGTGCCACCGGGACTAGCGGGCGAAACAATGAGCAGTTCTTC. Protein: CATGTSGRNNEQFF.

This rearrangement joins TRBV4-3 to TRBJ2-7; 9 bases agree with TRBD1. Germline V gene data show CDR1 as LGHNA and CDR2 as YSLEER. V was clipped by 5 bases and J by 6 bases; unmatched bases: 17. The CDR3 consists of 17 residues. The CDR3 DNA is TGCGCCAGCAGCTTCTATGGGACAGGGCGAAGTTCCGGCGAGCAGTACTTC. Protein: CASSFYGTGRSSGEQYF.